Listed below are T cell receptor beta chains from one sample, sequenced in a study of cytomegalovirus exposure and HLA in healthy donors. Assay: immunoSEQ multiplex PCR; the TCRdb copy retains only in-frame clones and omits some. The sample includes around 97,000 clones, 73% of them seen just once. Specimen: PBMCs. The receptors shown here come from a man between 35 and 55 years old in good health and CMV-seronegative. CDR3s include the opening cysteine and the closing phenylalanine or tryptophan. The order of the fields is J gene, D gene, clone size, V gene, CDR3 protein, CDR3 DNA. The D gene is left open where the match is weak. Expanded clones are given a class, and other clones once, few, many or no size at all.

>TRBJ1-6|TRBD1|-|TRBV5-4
CASSLVQGVGSPLHF
TGTGCCAGCAGCTTGGTTCAGGGGGTAGGTTCACCCCTCCACTTT
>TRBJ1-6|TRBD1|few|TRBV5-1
CASSLEYRGSPLHF
TGCGCCAGCAGCTTGGAATACAGGGGCTCACCCCTCCACTTT
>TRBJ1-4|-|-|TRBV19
CASRGLRTETTNEKLFF
TGTGCCAGTAGGGGACTCCGGACGGAGACAACTAATGAAAAACTGTTTTTT
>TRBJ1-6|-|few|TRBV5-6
CASSPRSSYNSPLHF
TGTGCCAGCAGCCCCCGGAGCTCCTATAATTCACCCCTCCACTTT
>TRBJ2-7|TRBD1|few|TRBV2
CASSGQAYEQYF
TGTGCCAGCTCGGGACAGGCCTACGAGCAGTACTTC
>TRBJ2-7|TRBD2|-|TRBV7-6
CASSRGGDEQYF
TGTGCCAGCAGCCGGGGGGGCGACGAGCAGTACTTC
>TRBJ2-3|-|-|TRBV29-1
CSVAQGTDTQYF
TGCAGCGTGGCACAGGGCACAGATACGCAGTATTTT
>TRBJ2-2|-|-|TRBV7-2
CASSPTVGDTGELFF
TGTGCCAGCAGCCCGACAGTCGGCGACACCGGGGAGCTGTTTTTT
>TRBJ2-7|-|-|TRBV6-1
CASSDFGTLYEQYF
TGTGCCAGCAGTGATTTCGGGACACTCTACGAGCAGTACTTC
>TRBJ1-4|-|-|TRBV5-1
CASSPLAGQSEKLFF
TGCGCCAGCAGCCCGCTGGCAGGCCAAAGTGAAAAACTGTTTTTT
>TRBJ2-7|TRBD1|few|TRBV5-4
CASSRDSSSYEQYF
TGTGCCAGCAGCCGGGACAGCAGCTCCTACGAGCAGTACTTC
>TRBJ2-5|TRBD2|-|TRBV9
CASSVASGGALQETQYF
TGTGCCAGCAGCGTAGCTAGCGGGGGCGCACTGCAAGAGACCCAGTACTTC
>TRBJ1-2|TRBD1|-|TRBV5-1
CASSPGQADYGYTF
TGCGCCAGCAGCCCCGGACAGGCGGACTATGGCTACACCTTC
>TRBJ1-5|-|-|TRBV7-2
CASSFSGLRANQPQHF
TGTGCCAGCAGCTTTTCAGGTCTGCGGGCCAATCAGCCCCAGCATTTT
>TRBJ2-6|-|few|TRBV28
CASRKGQNLSGANVLTF
TGTGCCAGCCGGAAGGGGCAGAACCTCTCTGGGGCCAACGTCCTGACTTTC
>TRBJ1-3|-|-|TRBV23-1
CASTQPNTIYF
TGCGCCAGCACACAACCAAACACCATATATTTT
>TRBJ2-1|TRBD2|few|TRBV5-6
CASSVGILAGAGEQFF
TGTGCCAGCAGCGTGGGGATTCTAGCGGGGGCAGGAGAGCAGTTCTTC
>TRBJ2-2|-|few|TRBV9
CASSATRTGLNTGELFF
TGTGCCAGCAGCGCTACCCGGACAGGACTAAACACCGGGGAGCTGTTTTTT
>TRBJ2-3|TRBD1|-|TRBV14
CASTPGTGTSSPQYF
TGTGCCAGCACCCCCGGGACAGGCACCTCGTCTCCGCAGTATTTT
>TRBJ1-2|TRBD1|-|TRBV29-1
CSVLLGGDRGRGNYGYTF
TGCAGCGTCCTCCTAGGAGGGGACAGGGGGCGCGGAAACTATGGCTACACCTTC
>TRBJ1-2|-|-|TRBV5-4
CASTLGGDYGYTF
TGTGCCAGCACCCTGGGGGGGGACTATGGCTACACCTTC
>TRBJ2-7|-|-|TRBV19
CASSIRGSVYEQYF
TGTGCCAGTAGTATTCGGGGTTCCGTCTACGAGCAGTACTTC
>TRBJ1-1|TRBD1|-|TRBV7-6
CASSFRQGTNTEAFF
TGTGCCAGCAGCTTTCGACAGGGAACGAACACTGAAGCTTTCTTT
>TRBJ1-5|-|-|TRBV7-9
CASSLRDQPQHF
TGTGCCAGCAGCTTACGTGATCAGCCCCAGCATTTT
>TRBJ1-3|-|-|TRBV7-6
CASSESTSSGNTIYF
TGTGCCAGCAGTGAAAGTACGAGCTCTGGAAACACCATATATTTT
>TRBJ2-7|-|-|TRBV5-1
CASSLGTGSNYEQYF
TGCGCCAGCAGCTTGGGAACAGGGAGCAACTACGAGCAGTACTTC
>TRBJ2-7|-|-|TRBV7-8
CASSAYVMPSYEQYF
TGTGCCAGCAGCGCGTACGTCATGCCCTCCTACGAGCAGTACTTC
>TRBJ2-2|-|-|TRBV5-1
CASSFLKEGGELFF
TGCGCCAGCAGCTTTCTAAAGGAGGGCGGGGAGCTGTTTTTT
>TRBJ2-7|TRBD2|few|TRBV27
CASSFTAGGEQYF
TGTGCCAGCAGTTTTACGGCGGGGGGAGAGCAGTACTTC
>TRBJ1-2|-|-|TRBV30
CAWSVGGAAGYTF
TGTGCCTGGAGTGTAGGGGGGGCGGCTGGCTACACCTTC
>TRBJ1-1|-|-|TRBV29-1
CSVGGGNTEAFF
TGCAGCGTTGGAGGGGGAAACACTGAAGCTTTCTTT
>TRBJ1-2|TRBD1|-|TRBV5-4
CASSLFGTGYGYTF
TGTGCCAGCAGCTTGTTTGGGACAGGGTATGGCTACACCTTC
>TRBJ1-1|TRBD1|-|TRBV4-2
CASSQAGTGGEAFF
TGTGCCAGCAGCCAAGCCGGGACAGGGGGGGAAGCTTTCTTT
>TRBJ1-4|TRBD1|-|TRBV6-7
CASSYGKLGQSNNEKLFF
TGTGCCAGCAGTTACGGTAAACTGGGACAGAGTAATAATGAAAAACTGTTTTTT
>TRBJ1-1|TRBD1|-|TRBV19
CASRSARPRTGGVEAFF
TGTGCCAGTAGAAGCGCCCGCCCTCGGACAGGAGGGGTTGAAGCTTTCTTT
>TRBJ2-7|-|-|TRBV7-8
CASGWMGAYSYEQYF
TGTGCCAGCGGCTGGATGGGGGCTTACTCCTACGAGCAGTACTTC
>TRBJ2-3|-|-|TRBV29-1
CSVEGGGHLGTDTQYF
TGCAGCGTTGAAGGGGGGGGGCACCTCGGCACAGATACGCAGTATTTT
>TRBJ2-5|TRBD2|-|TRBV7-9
CASSLGPSGGHQETQYF
TGTGCCAGCAGCTTAGGCCCTAGCGGGGGGCACCAAGAGACCCAGTACTTC
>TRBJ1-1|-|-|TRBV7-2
CASSARQVRNTEAFF
TGTGCCAGCAGCGCTAGACAGGTTAGGAACACTGAAGCTTTCTTT
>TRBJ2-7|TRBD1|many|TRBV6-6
CASSSPDRGYYEQYF
TGTGCCAGCAGTTCCCCGGACAGGGGCTACTACGAGCAGTACTTC
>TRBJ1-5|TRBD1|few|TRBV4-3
CASSRYPWDSQPQHF
TGCGCCAGCAGCCGATACCCTTGGGACAGTCAGCCCCAGCATTTT
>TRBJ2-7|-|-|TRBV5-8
CASSLTGPYEQYF
TGTGCCAGCAGCTTGACAGGCCCCTACGAGCAGTACTTC
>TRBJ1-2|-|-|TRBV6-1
CASTPRRSSGYTF
TGTGCCAGCACCCCCCGGCGATCTAGCGGCTACACCTTC